This T cell receptor beta chain was recorded in a study of CD8+CD57+ T cells in acquired aplastic anemia. The wider study: CD4+ and CD8+ cells, once sorted, gave DNA averaging around 3.4 ug.

For sequencing, patients were chosen who had shown expansion of CD8+CD57+ cells by flow cytometry. At the time of blood sampling, patients had not yet received any therapy. Both TCR beta VDJ combination and CDR3 sequence profiling were carried out. Genomic DNA was the template for this profiling. TCRdb redid the calling of the reads with MiXCR, one entry per CDR3 protein. Here the sample spans hundreds of thousands of distinct CDR3 sequences, roughly 34% being singletons. Germline loops: CDR1 ENHRY, CDR2 SYGVKD. Trimming at V came to 6 bases and at J to 3 bases, leaving 7 bases not matched to a gene. The CDR3 has 15 residues. This clonotype was seen at least ten times.

This TCR derives from a human donor with aplastic anemia. The material sequenced was sorted CD4+, CD8+, or CD8+CD57+ T cells (not recorded which) from PBMCs. The chain combines TRBV10-3 with TRBJ2-5, with 10 bases matching TRBD2. The CDR3 coding sequence is TGTGCCATCAGCACCCCAGCGGGGGGGGAAGAGACCCAGTACTTC. Amino acid sequence: CAISTPAGGEETQYF.